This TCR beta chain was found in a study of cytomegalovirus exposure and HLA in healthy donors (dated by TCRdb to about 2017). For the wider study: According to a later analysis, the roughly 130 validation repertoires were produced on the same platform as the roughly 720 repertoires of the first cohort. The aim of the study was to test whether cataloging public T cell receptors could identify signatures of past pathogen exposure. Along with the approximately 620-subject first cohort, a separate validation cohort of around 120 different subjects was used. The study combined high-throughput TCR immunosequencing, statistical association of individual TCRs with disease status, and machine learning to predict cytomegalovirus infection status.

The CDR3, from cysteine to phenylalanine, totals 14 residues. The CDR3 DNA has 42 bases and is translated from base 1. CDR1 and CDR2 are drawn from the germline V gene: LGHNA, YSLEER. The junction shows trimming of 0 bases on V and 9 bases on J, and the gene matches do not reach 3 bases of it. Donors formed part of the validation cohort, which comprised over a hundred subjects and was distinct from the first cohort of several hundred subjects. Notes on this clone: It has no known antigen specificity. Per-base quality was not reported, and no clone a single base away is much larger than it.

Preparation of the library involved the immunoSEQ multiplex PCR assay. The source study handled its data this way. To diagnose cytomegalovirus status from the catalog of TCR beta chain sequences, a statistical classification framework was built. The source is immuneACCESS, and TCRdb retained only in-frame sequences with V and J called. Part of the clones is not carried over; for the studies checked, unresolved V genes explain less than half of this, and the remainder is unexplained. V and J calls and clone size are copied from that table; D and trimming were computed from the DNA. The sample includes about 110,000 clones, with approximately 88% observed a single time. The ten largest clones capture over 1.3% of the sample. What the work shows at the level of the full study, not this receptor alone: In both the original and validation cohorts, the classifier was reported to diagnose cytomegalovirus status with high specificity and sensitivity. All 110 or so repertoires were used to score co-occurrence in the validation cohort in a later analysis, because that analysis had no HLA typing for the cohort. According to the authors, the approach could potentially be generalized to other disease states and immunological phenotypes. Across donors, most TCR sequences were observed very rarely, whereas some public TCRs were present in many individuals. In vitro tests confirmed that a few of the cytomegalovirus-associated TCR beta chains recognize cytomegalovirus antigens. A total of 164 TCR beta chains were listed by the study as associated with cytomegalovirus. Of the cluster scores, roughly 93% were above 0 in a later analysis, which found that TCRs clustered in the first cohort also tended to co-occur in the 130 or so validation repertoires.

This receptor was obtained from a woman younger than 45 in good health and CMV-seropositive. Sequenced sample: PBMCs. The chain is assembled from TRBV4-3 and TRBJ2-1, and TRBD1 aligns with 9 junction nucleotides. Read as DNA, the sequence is TGCGCCAGCAGCCAAGAGAGACAGGGGGGTGAGCAGTTCTTC. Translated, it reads CASSQERQGGEQFF.